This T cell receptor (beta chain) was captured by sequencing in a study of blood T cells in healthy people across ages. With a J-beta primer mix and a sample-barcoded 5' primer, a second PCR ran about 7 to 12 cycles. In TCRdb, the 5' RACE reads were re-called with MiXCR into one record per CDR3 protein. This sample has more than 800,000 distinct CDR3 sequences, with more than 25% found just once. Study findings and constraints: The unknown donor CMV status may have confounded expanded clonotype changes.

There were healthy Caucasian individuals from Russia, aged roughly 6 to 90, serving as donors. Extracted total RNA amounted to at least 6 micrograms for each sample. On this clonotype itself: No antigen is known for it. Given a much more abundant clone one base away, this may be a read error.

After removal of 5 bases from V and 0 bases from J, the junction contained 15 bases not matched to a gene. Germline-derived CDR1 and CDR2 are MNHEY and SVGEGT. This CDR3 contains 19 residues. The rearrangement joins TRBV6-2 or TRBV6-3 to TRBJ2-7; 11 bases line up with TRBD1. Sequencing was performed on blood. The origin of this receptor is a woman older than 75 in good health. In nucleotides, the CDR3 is TGTGCCAGCAGTAGAGGACAGGGGGCGCCCAGGGGCCCCTCCTACGAGCAGTACTTC. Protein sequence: CASSRGQGAPRGPSYEQYF.